The clone carrying this T cell receptor beta chain was seen a single time. What it recognizes is unknown. Sequencing used immunoSEQ multiplex PCR; TCRdb keeps in-frame clones, though not all of them. Here the sample spans tens of thousands of clones, 95% being singletons. The data were taken from a study of T cell clonotyping in hematopoietic cell transplantation. Points from the study as a whole: Broader posttransplant TCR repertoire diversity was predicted by graft donor and pretransplant recipient Inverse Simpson Index values. Pathologically expanded recipient clonotypes increased progressively from day 30 to day 180 as diversity fell. At the given depth, recipient repertoires were over 95% de novo clonotypes.

The clonotype originates from a man aged 25 to 40 in good health. Some clones in this sample may be carry-over from other donors' samples. Sequenced: peripheral blood mononuclear cells.

This CDR3 is CASSFTGQGVDEQYF. The CDR3 DNA reads TGTGCCAGCAGTTTCACCGGGCAGGGGGTGGACGAGCAGTACTTC. The chain recombines TRBV5-8 with TRBJ2-7; 7 nucleotides agree with TRBD1. This CDR3 is 15 amino acids long. V dropped 5 bases and J dropped 5; count of bases not matched to a gene: 13. The V gene's germline CDR1 is SGHTS and CDR2 YDEGEE.